The 6 T cell receptor beta chains given below trace back to one sample, sequenced in a study of monozygotic twins with inflammatory bowel disease. Following a re-call of the 5' RACE reads, TCRdb has one entry per CDR3 protein and lacks DNA. The sample's table shows 300,000 to 350,000 distinct CDR3 sequences. Material for sequencing was blood. Source of these receptors: a human donor with ulcerative colitis or Crohn's disease, or a healthy co-twin of an affected twin (not recorded which).

The chain is built from TRBV4-1 and TRBJ2-3. CDR1 MGHRA and CDR2 YSYEKL come from the germline V gene. This CDR3 has 13 residues. The CDR3 here is CASSQVTYPTQYF.

The chain recombines TRBV9 with TRBJ2-2. The germline V gene encodes CDR1 SGDLS and CDR2 YYNGEE. The CDR3 runs to 13 residues. Here the CDR3 reads CASSVGPEGELFF.

This sequence joins TRBV12-3 or TRBV12-4 and TRBJ2-6. The CDR3 runs to 15 residues. The chain's CDR3 is CASSFLSSGANVLTF.

CDR3 residues: CASSQRGLTGTPGNTIYF. The J gene is TRBJ1-3, the V gene TRBV4-1; TCRdb names TRBD1, which stays unverified in the absence of DNA. The CDR3 contains 18 residues. The germline gives CDR1 MGHRA, CDR2 YSYEKL.

The chain has TRBV6-1 and TRBJ1-2; TCRdb's D call of TRBD1 is untestable without DNA. The CDR3 totals 16 residues. Germline CDR1 is MNHNS and CDR2 is SASEGT. CDR3: CASSPRRTGSNYGYTF.

The CDR3 is CASSPGTGDEKLFF. The chain uses TRBV7-6 and TRBJ1-4; TCRdb outputs TRBD1, but without DNA this stays unchecked. This CDR3 has 14 amino acids. In germline, CDR1 is SGHVS, CDR2 FNYEAQ.